This T cell receptor beta chain was observed in a study of early T cells in non-severe SARS-CoV-2 infection. Study-wide background: Bulk RNA taken from unsorted whole blood was sequenced, leaving chains unpaired.

CDR3 length: 16 residues. The V and J ends lost 3 bases and 0 bases respectively, with 17 bases between them. Germline-derived CDR1 and CDR2 are DFQATT and SNEGSKA (reference sequence). Points on this clonotype: The target antigen is unknown.

Findings of the study overall: VDJdb matching favored anti-spike CD8 responses, missing private and CD4 specificities.

Attachment of unique molecular identifiers to individual cDNA molecules was performed. TCRdb analysed the 5' RACE reads with MiXCR anew, one entry per CDR3 protein. The sample consists of 100,000 to 140,000 distinct CDR3 sequences, 11% of them appearing once. Sequenced input: whole blood. This receptor was taken from an adult who was a healthcare worker with PCR-confirmed SARS-CoV-2 infection or an uninfected control (not recorded which). V is TRBV20-1 and J is TRBJ2-5; D possibly matches TRBD1 or TRBD2 (7 bases each). CDR3 nucleotide sequence: TGCAGTGCTAGCCGGCAGGGGGGGCGGTACCAAGAGACCCAGTACTTC. It encodes CSASRQGGRYQETQYF.